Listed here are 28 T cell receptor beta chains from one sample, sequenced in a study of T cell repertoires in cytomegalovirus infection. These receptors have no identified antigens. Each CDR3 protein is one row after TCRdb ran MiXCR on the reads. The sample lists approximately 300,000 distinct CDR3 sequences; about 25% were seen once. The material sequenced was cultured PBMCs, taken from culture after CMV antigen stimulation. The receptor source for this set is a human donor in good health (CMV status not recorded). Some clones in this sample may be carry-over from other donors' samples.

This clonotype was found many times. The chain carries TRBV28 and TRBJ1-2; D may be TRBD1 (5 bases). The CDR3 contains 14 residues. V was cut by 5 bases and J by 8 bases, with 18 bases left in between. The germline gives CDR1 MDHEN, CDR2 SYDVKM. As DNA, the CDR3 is TGTGCCAGCAGTCCCCTGGGAGGGGCGGACGGCTACACCTTC. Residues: CASSPLGGADGYTF.

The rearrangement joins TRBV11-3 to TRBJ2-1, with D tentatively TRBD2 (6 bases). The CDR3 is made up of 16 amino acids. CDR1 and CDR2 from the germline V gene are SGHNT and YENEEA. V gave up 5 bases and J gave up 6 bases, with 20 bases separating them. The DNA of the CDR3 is TGTGCCAGCAGCCAAACGGGACTGGCCGGGCCCAATGAGCAGTTCTTC. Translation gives CASSQTGLAGPNEQFF.

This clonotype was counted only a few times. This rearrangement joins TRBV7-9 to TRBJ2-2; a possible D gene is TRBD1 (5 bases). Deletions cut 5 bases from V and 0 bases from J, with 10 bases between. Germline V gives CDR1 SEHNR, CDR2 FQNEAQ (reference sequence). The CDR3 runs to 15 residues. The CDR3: CASSRQLSNTGELFF. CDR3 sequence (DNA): TGTGCCAGCAGCCGACAGCTTTCGAACACCGGGGAGCTGTTTTTT.

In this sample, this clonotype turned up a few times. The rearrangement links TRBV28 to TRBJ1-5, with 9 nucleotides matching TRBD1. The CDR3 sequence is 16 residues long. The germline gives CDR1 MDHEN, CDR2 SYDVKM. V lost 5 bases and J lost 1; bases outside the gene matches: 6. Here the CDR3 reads CASSNRDRVSNQPQHF. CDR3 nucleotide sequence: TGTGCCAGCAGTAACCGGGACAGGGTAAGCAATCAGCCCCAGCATTTT. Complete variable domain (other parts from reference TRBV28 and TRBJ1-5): DVKVTQSSRYLVKRTGEKVFLECVQDMDHENMFWYRQDPGLGLRLIYFSYDVKMKEKGDIPEGYSVSREKKERFSLILESASTNQTSMYLCASSNRDRVSNQPQHFGDGTRLSIL.

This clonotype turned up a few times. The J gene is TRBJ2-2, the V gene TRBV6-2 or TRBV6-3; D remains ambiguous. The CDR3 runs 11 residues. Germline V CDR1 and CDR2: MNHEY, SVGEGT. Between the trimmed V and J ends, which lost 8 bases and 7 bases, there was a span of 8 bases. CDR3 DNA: TGTGCCAGCGGGAAGGTCGGGGAGCTGTTTTTT. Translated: CASGKVGELFF.

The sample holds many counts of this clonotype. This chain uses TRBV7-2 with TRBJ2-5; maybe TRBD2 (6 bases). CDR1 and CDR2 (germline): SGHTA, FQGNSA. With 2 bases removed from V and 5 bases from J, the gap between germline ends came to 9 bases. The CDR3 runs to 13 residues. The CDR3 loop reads CASSLHGSETQYF. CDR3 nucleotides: TGTGCCAGCAGCTTACACGGGAGTGAGACCCAGTACTTC.

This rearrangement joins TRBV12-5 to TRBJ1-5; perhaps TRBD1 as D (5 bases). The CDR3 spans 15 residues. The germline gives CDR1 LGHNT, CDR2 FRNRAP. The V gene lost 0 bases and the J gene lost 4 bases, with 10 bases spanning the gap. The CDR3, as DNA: TGTGCTAGTGGTTTGGTTGTAGACAGAAATCAGCCCCAGCATTTT. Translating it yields CASGLVVDRNQPQHF. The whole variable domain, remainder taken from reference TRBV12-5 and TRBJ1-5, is DARVTQTPRHKVTEMGQEVTMRCQPILGHNTVFWYRQTMMQGLELLAYFRNRAPLDDSGMPKDRFSAEMPDATLATLKIQPSEPRDSAVYFCASGLVVDRNQPQHFGDGTRLSIL.

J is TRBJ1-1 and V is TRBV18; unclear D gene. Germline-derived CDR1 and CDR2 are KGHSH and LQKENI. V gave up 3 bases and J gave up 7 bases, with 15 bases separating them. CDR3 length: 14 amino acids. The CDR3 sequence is CASSPGVGLGEAFF. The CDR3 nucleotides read TGTGCCAGCTCACCCGGCGTAGGACTTGGTGAAGCTTTCTTT.

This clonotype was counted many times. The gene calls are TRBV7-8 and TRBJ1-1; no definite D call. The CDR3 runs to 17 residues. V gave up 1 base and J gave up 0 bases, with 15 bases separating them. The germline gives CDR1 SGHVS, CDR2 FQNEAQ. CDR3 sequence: CASSLVRVAGLNTEAFF. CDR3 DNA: TGTGCCAGCAGCTTAGTGAGGGTTGCAGGATTGAACACTGAAGCTTTCTTT. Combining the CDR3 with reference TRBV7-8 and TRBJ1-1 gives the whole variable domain GAGVSQSPRYKVAKRGQDVALRCDPISGHVSLFWYQQALGQGPEFLTYFQNEAQLDKSGLPSDRFFAERPEGSVSTLKIQRTQQEDSAVYLCASSLVRVAGLNTEAFFGQGTRLTVV.

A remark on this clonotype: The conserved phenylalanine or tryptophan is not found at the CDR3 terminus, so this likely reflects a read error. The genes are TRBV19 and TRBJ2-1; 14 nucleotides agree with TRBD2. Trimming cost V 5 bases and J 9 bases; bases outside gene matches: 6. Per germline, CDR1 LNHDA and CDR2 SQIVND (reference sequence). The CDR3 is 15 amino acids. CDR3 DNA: TGTGCCAGTAGTTCGACTAGCGGGAGGGTGAGTGAGCAGTTCATC. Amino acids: CASSSTSGRVSEQFI.

Here the CDR3 DNA reads TGTGCCAGCACCTCAGGAGCGGGGTATATAGAGCAGTACTTC. Encoded protein: CASTSGAGYIEQYF. This sequence joins TRBV6-4 and TRBJ2-7; 7 bases are a match to TRBD2. Germline CDR1 is MRHNA and CDR2 is SNTAGT. The CDR3 sequence is 14 residues long. J lost 7 bases, V lost 7 bases, and 13 bases had no gene match.

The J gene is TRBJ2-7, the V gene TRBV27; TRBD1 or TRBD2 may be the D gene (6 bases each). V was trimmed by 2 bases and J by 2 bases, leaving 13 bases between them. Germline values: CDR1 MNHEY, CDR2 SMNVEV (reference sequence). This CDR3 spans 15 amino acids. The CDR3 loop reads CASSLGGQGTYEQYV. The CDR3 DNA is TGTGCCAGCAGTTTAGGGGGGCAGGGAACCTACGAGCAGTACGTC.

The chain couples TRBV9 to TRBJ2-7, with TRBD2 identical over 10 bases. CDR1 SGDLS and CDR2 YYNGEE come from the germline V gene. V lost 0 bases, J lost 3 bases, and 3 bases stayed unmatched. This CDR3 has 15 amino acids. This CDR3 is CASSVGASGSYEQYF. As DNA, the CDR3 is TGTGCCAGCAGCGTAGGGGCTAGCGGGAGCTACGAGCAGTACTTC.

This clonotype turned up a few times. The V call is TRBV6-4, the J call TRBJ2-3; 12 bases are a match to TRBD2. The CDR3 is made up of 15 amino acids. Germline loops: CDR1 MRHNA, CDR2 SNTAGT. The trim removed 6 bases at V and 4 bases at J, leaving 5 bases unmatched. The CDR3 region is CASSPLAGGPDTQYF. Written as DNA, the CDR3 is TGTGCCAGCAGCCCTCTAGCGGGAGGGCCAGATACGCAGTATTTT.

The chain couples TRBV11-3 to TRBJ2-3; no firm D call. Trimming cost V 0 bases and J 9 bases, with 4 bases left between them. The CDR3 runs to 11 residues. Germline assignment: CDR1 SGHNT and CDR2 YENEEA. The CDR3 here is CASSLEKTQYF. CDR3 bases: TGTGCCAGCAGCTTAGAAAAGACGCAGTATTTT.

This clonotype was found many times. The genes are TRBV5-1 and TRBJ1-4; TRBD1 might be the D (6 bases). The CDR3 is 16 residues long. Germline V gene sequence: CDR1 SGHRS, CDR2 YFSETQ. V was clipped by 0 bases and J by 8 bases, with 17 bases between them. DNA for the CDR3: TGCGCCAGCAGCTTGGTCGGCGGGACAAGACAAGAAAAACTGTTTTTT. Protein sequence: CASSLVGGTRQEKLFF.

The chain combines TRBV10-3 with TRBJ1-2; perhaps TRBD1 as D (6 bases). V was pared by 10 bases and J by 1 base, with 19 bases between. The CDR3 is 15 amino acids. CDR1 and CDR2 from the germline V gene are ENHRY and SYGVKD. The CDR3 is CATDDPGHFNYGYTF. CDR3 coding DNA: TGTGCCACCGACGACCCGGGACACTTTAACTATGGCTACACCTTC.

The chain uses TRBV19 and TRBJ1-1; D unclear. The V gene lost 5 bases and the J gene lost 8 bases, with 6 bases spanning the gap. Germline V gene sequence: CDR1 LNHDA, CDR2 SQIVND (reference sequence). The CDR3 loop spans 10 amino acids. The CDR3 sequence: CASSSGEAFF. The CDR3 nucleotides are TGTGCCAGTAGTTCCGGGGAAGCTTTCTTT.

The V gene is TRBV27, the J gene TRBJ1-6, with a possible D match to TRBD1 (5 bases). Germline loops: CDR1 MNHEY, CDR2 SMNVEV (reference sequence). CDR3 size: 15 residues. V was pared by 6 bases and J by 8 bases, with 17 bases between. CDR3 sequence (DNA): TGTGCCAGCAGGTTTGCTAGGGGAACCGATTCACCCCTCCACTTT. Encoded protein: CASRFARGTDSPLHF.

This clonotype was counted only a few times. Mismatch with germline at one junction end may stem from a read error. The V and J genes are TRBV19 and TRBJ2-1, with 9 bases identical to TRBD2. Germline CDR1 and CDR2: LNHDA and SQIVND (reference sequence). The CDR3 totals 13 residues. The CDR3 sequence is CASSIQPGLASIF. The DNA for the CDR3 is TGTGCCAGTAGTATACAACCGGGACTAGCATCGATCTTC.

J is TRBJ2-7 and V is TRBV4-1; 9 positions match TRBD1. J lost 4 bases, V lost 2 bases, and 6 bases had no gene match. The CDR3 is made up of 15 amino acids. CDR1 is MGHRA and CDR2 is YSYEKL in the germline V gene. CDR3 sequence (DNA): TGCGCCAGCAGCCAATCGACCGGGACAGGGTACGAGCAGTACGTC. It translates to CASSQSTGTGYEQYV.

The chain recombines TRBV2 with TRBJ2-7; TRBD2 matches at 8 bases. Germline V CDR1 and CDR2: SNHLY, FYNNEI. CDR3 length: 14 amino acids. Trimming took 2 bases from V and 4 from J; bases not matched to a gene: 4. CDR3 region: CASSERGRRYEQYF. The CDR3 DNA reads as TGTGCCAGCAGTGAACGCGGGAGGCGGTACGAGCAGTACTTC.

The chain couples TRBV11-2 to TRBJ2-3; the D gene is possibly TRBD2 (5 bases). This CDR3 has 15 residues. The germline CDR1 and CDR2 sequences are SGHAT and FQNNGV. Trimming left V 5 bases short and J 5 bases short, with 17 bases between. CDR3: CASSLSSRRVDTQYF. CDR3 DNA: TGTGCCAGCAGCCTATCATCCCGGCGGGTAGATACGCAGTATTTT.

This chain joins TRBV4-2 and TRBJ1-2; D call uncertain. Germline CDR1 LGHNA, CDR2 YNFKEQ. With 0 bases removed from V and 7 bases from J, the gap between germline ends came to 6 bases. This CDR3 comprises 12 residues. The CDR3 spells CASSQEWAGYTF. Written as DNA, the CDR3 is TGTGCCAGCAGCCAAGAGTGGGCTGGCTACACCTTC.

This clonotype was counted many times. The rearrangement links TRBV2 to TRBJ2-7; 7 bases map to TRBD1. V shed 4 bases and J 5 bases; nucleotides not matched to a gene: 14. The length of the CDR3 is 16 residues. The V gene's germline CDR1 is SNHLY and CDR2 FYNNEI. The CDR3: CASSADLTGVGDEQYF. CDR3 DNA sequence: TGTGCCAGCAGTGCAGACCTTACAGGGGTGGGAGACGAGCAGTACTTC.

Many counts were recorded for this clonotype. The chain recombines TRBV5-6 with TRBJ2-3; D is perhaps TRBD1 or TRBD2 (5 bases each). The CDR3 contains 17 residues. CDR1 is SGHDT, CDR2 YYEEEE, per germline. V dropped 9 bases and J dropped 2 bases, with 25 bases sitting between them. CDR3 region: CATTQTRRTRNTDTQYF. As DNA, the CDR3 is TGTGCCACCACCCAAACCCGGAGGACACGGAACACAGATACGCAGTATTTT.

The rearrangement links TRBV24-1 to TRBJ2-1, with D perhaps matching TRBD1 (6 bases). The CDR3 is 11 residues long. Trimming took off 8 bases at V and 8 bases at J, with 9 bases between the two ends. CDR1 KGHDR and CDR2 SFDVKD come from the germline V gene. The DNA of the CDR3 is TGTGCCACCAATGAGGGGGATGAGCAGTTCTTC. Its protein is CATNEGDEQFF.

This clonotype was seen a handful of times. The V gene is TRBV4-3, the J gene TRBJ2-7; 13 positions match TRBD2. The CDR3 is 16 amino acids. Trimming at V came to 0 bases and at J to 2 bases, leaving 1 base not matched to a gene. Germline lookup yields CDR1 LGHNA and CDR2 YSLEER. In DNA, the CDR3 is TGCGCCAGCAGCCAAGAGGGACTAGCGGGGACCTACGAGCAGTACTTC. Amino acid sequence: CASSQEGLAGTYEQYF.